This TCR beta chain emerged from a study of PD-1 blockade in classical Hodgkin lymphoma. Study-level background: Intravenous nivolumab at 3 mg/kg was given to patients every 2 weeks. Study-wide points: Complete responders matched newly diagnosed patients in baseline diversity. Healthy donors were reported to have higher baseline TCR diversity than newly diagnosed patients.

The CDR3 length is 12 residues. V lost 2 bases and J lost 5, with 4 bases in between. Per germline, CDR1 ENHRY and CDR2 SYGVKD. All the patients suffered relapse after autologous stem cell transplantation, and brentuximab vedotin exposure differed. Some clones are missing from TCRdb's copy, which holds only in-frame ones; the method was immunoSEQ multiplex PCR. The profile shows 20,000 to 25,000 clones, 75% to 85% of them singletons. About this clone itself: Its matching antigen is unknown.

The TCR comes from a human donor with classical Hodgkin lymphoma. The genes are TRBV10-3 and TRBJ1-5, with unresolved D. The material sequenced was peripheral blood mononuclear cells (PBMCs), taken before the second cycle of nivolumab. This CDR3 is CAISERDQPQHF. CDR3 DNA: TGTGCCATCAGTGAGCGTGATCAGCCCCAGCATTTT.